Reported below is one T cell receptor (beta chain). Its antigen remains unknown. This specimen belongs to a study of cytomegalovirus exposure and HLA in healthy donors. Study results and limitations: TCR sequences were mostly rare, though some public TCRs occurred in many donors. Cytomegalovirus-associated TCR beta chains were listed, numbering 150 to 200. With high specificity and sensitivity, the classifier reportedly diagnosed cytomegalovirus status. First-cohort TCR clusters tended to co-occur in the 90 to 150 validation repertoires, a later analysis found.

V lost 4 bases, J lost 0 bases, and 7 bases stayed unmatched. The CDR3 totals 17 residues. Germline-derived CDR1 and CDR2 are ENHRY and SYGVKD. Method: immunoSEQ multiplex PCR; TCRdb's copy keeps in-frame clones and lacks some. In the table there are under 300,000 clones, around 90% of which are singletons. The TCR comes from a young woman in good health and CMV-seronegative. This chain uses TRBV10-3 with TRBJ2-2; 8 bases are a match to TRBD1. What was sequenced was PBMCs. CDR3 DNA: TGTGCCATCAGTGGACGGGGACAGGCCCCGAACACCGGGGAGCTGTTTTTT. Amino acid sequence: CAISGRGQAPNTGELFF.